This T cell receptor (beta chain) was sequenced during a study of Graves' ophthalmopathy and Graves' hyperthyroidism. Diagnosis relied on clinical symptoms, serum thyroxine, TRAb, thyroid ultrasound and orbital computed tomography. Remarks on this clonotype: The antigen is unknown.

General study points: Distinction of ophthalmopathy from stable hyperthyroidism by a 13-signature model reached roughly 88% sensitivity and 81.08% specificity. Blood also harbored most expanded thyroid clonotypes above 0.001 frequency. The model predicted ophthalmopathy progression with 60% to 71% sensitivity and around 72% specificity.

The CDR3 loop spans 15 amino acids. Germline V gene sequence: CDR1 MGHDK, CDR2 SYGVNS. As the template, RNA transcripts were used to amplify TCR beta CDR3 regions. The first round was an RT-PCR with HTBI primers, and the second round was a multiplex PCR. TCRdb reanalysed the multiplex PCR reads using MiXCR and keeps one entry per CDR3 protein. The sample records around 520,000 distinct CDR3 sequences, about 35% being singletons. The specimen was peripheral blood or thyroid tissue (not recorded which). The chain employs TRBV25-1 and TRBJ2-7, with TRBD2 identical over 8 bases. This TCR derives from an adult man with Graves' hyperthyroidism. In DNA form, the CDR3 reads TGTGCTAGAGATTGGGTAGCGGGATTCGGCTACGAGCAGTACTTC. Amino acids: CARDWVAGFGYEQYF.